The clone carrying this T cell receptor beta chain was recorded once. RNA totalling about 0.45 to 1 ug underwent reverse transcription with random hexamers. TCRdb analysed the immunoSEQ multiplex PCR reads with MiXCR anew, one entry per CDR3 protein. The sample lists fewer than 200,000 distinct CDR3 sequences; roughly 95% were seen once. V lost 5 bases and J 1 base, leaving 11 bases between the germline ends. Germline V gives CDR1 SGHVS, CDR2 FQNEAQ. This CDR3 is built from 14 residues. These data originate in a study of CD8 T cells in Susac syndrome. What was sequenced was CD8+ T cells from PBMCs. The chain employs TRBV7-8 and TRBJ1-2; D unclear. This TCR derives from a human donor with multiple sclerosis. The CDR3 is CASSPEGINYGYTF. Written as DNA, the CDR3 is TGTGCCAGCAGCCCGGAAGGTATTAACTATGGCTACACCTTC.